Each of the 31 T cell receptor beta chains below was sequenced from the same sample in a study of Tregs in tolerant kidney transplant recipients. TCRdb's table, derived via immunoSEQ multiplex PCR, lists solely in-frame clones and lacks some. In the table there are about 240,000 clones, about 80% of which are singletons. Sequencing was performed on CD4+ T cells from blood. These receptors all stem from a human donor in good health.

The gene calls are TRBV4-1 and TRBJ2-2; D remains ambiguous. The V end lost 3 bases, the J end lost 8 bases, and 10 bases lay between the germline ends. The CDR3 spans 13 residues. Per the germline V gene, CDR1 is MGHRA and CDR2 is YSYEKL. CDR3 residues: CASSHFSSGELFF. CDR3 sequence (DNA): TGCGCCAGCAGCCATTTCTCGAGTGGGGAGCTGTTTTTT.

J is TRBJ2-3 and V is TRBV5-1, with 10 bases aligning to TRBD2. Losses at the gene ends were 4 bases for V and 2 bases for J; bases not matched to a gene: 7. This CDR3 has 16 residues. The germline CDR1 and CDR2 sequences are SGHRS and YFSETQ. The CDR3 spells CASSKVAGGPTDTQYF. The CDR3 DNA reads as TGCGCCAGCAGCAAAGTAGCGGGGGGCCCCACAGATACGCAGTATTTT.

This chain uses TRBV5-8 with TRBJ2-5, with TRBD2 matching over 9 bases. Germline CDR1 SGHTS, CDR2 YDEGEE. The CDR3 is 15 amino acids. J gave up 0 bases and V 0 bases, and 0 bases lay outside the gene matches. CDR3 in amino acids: CASSLGTSDQETQYF. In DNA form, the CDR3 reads TGTGCCAGCAGCTTGGGGACTAGCGACCAAGAGACCCAGTACTTC.

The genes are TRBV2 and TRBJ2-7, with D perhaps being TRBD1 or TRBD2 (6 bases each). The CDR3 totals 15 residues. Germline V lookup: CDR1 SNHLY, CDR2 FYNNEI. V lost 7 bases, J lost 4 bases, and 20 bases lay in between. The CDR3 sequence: CASNSGRTVLYEQYF. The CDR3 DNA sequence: TGTGCCAGCAATAGTGGGAGGACAGTCCTTTACGAGCAGTACTTC.

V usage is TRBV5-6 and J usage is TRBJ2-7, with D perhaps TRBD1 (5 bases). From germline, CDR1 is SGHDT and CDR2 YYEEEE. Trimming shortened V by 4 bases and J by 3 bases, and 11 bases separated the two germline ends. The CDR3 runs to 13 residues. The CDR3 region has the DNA TGTGCCAGCAGCCTCGACAGAAACTACGAGCAGTACTTC. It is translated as CASSLDRNYEQYF.

The CDR3 nucleotides are TGTGCCAGTACTCCGGGACTAGCGGGGGGCTCCCAAGAGACCCAGTACTTC. Amino acid sequence: CASTPGLAGGSQETQYF. The rearrangement links TRBV19 to TRBJ2-5; 15 bases fit TRBD2. Germline V CDR1 and CDR2: LNHDA, SQIVND (reference sequence). CDR3 length equals 17 residues. V lost 7 bases and J lost 1; bases outside the gene matches: 7.

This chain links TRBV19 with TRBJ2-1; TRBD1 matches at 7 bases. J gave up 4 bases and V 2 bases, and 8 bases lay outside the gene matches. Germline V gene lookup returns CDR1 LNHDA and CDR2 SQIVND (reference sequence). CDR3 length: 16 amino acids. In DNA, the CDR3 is TGTGCCAGTAGTATACAACAGGGGTTGGGGTACAATGAGCAGTTCTTC. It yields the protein CASSIQQGLGYNEQFF.

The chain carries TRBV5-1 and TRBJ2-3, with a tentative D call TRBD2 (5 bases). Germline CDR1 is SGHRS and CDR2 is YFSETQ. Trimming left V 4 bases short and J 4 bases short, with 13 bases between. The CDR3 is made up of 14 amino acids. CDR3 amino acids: CASSQAVGSDTQYF. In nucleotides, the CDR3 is TGCGCCAGCAGCCAAGCGGTAGGGTCAGATACGCAGTATTTT.

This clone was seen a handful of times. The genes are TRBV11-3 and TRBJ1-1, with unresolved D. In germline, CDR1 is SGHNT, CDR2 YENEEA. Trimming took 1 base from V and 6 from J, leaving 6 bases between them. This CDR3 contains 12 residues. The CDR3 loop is CASSLGAAEAFF. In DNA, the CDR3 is TGTGCCAGCAGCTTAGGTGCCGCTGAAGCTTTCTTT.

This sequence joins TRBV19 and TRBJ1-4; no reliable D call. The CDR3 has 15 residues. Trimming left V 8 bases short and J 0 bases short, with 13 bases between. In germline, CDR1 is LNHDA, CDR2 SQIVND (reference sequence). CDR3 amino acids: CASSLRGSTNEKLFF. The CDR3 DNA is TGTGCCAGTTCCCTCCGGGGTTCAACTAATGAAAAACTGTTTTTT.

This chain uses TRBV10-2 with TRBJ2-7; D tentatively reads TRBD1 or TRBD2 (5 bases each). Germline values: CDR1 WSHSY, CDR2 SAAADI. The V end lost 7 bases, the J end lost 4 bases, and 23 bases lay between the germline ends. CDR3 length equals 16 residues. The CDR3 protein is CASMGSGRALRYEQYF. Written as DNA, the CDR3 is TGCGCCAGCATGGGTTCAGGGCGGGCTTTGAGGTACGAGCAGTACTTC.

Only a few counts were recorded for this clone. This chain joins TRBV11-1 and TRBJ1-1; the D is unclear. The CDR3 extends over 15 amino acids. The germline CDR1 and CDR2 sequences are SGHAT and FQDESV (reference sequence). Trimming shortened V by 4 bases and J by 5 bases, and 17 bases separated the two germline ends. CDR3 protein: CASSSRRRSRTEAFF. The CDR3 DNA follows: TGTGCCAGCAGCTCCCGAAGGAGATCACGGACTGAAGCTTTCTTT.

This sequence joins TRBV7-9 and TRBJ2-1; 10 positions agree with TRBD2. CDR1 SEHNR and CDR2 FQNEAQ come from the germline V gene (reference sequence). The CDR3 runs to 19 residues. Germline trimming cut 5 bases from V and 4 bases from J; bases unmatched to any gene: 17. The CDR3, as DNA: TGTGCCAGCAGCCCCCACCCCCCCCTAGCGGGAGATCAATACAATGAGCAGTTCTTC. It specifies CASSPHPPLAGDQYNEQFF.

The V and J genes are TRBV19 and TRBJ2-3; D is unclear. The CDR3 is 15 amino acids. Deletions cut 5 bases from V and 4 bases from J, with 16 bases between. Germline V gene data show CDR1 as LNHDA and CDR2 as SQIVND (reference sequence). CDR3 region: CASSLGPTGADTQYF. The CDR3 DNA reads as TGTGCCAGTAGTCTCGGACCCACTGGGGCAGATACGCAGTATTTT. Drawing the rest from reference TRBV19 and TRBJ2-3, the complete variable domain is DGGITQSPKYLFRKEGQNVTLSCEQNLNHDAMYWYRQDPGQGLRLIYYSQIVNDFQKGDIAEGYSVSREKKESFPLTVTSAQKNPTAFYLCASSLGPTGADTQYFGPGTRLTVL.

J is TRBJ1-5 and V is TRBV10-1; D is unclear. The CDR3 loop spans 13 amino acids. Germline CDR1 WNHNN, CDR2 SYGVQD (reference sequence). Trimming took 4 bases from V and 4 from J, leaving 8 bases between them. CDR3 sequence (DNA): TGCGCCAGCAGTGGGTGGTCTAATCAGCCCCAGCATTTT. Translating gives CASSGWSNQPQHF.

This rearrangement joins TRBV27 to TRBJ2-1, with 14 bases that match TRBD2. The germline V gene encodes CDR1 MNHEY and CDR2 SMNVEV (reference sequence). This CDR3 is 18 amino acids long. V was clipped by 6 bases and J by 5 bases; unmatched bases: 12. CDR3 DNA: TGTGCCAGCAGGCCGGGACTAGCGGGAGCCGGGGGAAACAATGAGCAGTTCTTC. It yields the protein CASRPGLAGAGGNNEQFF.

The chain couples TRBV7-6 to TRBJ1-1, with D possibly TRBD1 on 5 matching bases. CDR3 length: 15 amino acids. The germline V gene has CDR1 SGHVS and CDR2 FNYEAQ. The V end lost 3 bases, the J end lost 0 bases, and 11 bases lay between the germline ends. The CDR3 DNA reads TGTGCCAGCAGCTTTCGGCAGGGAGTGAACACTGAAGCTTTCTTT. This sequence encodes CASSFRQGVNTEAFF.

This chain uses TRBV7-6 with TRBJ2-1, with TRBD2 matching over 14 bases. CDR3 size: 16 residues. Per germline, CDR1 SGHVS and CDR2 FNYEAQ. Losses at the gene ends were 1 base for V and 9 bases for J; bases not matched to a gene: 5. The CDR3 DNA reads TGTGCCAGCAGCTTAGGACTAGCGGGAGGGCTAGGTGAGCAGTTCTTC. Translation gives CASSLGLAGGLGEQFF.

CDR3 sequence: CASSLGVSSEQFF. The CDR3 coding sequence is TGCGCCAGCAGCTTGGGGGTCAGTAGTGAGCAGTTCTTC. J is TRBJ2-1 and V is TRBV5-1; D unresolved. The germline gives CDR1 SGHRS, CDR2 YFSETQ. Deletions cut 0 bases from V and 9 bases from J, with 10 bases between. The CDR3 has 13 amino acids.

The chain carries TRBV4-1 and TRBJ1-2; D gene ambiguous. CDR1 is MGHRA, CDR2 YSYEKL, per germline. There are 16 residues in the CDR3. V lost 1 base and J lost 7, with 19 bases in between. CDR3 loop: CASSQVRDPGWGGYTF. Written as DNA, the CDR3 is TGCGCCAGCAGCCAAGTCCGCGACCCGGGTTGGGGTGGCTACACCTTC.

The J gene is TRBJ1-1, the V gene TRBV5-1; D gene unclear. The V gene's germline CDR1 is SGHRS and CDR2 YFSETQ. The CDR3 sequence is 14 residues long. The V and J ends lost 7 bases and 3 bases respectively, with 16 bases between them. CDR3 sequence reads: CASLARSGDTEAFF. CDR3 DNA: TGCGCCAGCCTGGCACGGAGTGGGGACACTGAAGCTTTCTTT.

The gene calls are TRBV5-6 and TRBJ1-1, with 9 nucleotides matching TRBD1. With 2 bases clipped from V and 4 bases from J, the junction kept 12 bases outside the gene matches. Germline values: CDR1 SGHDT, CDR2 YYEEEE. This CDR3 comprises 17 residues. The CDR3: CASSLRTGARLGTEAFF. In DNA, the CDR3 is TGTGCCAGCAGCTTACGGACAGGGGCCCGATTAGGCACTGAAGCTTTCTTT.

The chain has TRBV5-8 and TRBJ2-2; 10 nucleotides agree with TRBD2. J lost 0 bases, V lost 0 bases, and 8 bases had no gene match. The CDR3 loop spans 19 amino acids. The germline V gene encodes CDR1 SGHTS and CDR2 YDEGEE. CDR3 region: CASSLASLAGDSNTGELFF. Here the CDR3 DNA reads TGTGCCAGCAGCTTGGCCTCGCTAGCGGGGGATTCGAACACCGGGGAGCTGTTTTTT. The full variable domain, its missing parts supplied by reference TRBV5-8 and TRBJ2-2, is EAGVTQSPTHLIKTRGQQATLRCSPISGHTSVYWYQQALGLGLQFLLWYDEGEERNRGNFPPRFSGRQFPNYSSELNVNALELEDSALYLCASSLASLAGDSNTGELFFGEGSRLTVL.

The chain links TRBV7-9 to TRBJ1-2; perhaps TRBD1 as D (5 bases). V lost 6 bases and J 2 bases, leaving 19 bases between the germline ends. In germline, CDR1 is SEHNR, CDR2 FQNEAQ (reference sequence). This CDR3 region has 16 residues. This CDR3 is CASSPDRSHPNYGYTF. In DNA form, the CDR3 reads TGTGCCAGCAGTCCCGACAGAAGTCACCCGAACTATGGCTACACCTTC.

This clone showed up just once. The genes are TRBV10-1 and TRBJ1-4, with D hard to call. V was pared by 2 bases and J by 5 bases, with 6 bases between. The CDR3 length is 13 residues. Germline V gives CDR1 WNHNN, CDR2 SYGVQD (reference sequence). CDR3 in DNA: TGCGCCAGCAGTGAGGGACTCAATGAAAAACTGTTTTTT. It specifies CASSEGLNEKLFF.

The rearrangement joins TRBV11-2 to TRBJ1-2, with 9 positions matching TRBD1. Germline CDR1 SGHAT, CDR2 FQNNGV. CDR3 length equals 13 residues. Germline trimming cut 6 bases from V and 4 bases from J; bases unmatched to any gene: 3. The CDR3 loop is CASRPTGGYGYTF. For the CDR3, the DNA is TGTGCCAGCAGGCCGACAGGGGGCTATGGCTACACCTTC.

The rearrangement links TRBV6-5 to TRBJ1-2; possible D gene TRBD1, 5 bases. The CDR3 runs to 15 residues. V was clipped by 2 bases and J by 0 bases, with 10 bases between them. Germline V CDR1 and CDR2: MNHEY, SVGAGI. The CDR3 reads CASSYPGGANYGYTF. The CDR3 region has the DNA TGTGCCAGCAGTTACCCGGGGGGGGCTAACTATGGCTACACCTTC.

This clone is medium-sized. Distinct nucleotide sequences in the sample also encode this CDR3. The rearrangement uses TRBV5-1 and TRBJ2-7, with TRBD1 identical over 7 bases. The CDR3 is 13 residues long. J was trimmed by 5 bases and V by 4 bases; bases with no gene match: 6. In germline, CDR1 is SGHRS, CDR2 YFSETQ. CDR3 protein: CASSRQGLDEQYF. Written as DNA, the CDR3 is TGCGCCAGCAGCCGACAGGGATTGGACGAGCAGTACTTC.

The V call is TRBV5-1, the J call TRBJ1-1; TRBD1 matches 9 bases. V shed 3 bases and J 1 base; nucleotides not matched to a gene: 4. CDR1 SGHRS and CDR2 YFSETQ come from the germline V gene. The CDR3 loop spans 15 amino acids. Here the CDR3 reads CASSSRTGENTEAFF. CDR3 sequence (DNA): TGCGCCAGCAGCTCTCGGACAGGGGAGAACACTGAAGCTTTCTTT.

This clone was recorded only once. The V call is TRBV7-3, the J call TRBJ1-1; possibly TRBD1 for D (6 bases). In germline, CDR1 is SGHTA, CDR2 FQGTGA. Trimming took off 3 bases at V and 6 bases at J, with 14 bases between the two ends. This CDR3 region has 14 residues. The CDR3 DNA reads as TGTGCCAGCAGCTTTAGTGCAGGGGCAGCTGAAGCTTTCTTT. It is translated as CASSFSAGAAEAFF.

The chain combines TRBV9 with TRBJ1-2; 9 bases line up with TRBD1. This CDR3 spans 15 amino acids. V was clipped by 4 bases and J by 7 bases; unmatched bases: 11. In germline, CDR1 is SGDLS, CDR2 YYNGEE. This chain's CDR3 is CASSLEGTGMGGYTF. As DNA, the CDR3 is TGTGCCAGCAGCCTAGAAGGGACAGGGATGGGTGGCTACACCTTC.